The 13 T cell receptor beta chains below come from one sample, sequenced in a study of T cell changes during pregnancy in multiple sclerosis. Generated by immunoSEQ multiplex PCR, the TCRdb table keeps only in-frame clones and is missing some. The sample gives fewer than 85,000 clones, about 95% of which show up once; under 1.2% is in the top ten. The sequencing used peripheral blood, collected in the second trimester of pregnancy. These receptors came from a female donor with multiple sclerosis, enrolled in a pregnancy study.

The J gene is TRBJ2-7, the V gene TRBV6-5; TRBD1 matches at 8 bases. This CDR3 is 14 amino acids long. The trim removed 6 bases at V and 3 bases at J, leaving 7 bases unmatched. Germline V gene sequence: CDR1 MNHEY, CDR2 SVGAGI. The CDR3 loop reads CASRAGTGSYEQYF. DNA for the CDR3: TGTGCCAGCAGGGCCGGGACAGGAAGCTACGAGCAGTACTTC.

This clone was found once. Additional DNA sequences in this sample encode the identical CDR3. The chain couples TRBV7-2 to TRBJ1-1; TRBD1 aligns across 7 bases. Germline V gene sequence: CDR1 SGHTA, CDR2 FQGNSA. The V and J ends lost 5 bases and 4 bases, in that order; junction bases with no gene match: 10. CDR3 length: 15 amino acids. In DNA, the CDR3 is TGTGCCAGCAGCCCCTGGACAGGAGGGGTCACTGAAGCTTTCTTT. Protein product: CASSPWTGGVTEAFF.

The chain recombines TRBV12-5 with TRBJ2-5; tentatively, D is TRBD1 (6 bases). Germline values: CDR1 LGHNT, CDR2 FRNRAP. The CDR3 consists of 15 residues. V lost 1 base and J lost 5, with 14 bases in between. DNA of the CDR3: TGTGCTAGTGGTTTGGATACAGGGCCGGGGGAGACCCAGTACTTC. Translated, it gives CASGLDTGPGETQYF.

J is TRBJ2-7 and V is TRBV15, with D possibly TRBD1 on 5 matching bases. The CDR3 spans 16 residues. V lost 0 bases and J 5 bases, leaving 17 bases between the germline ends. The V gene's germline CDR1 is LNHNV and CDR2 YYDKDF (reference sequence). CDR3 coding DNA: TGTGCCACCAGCAGAGATCTTGGTGGCAGGGTCAACGAGCAGTACTTC. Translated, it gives CATSRDLGGRVNEQYF.

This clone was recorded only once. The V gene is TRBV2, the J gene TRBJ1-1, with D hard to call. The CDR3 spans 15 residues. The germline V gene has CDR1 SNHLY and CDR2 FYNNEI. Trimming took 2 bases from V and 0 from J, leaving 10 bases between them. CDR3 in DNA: TGTGCCAGCAGTGAACAGGCGAATTTGAACACTGAAGCTTTCTTT. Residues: CASSEQANLNTEAFF.

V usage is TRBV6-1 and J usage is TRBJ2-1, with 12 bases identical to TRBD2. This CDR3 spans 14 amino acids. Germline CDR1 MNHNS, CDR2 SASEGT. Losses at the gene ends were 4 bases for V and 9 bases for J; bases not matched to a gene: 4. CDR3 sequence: CASSGLAGVGEQFF. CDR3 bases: TGTGCCAGCAGTGGACTAGCGGGAGTAGGTGAGCAGTTCTTC.

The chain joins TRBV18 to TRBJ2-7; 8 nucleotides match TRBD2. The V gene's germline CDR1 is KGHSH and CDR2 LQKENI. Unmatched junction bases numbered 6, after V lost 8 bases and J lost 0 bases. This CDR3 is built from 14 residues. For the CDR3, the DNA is TGTGCCAGCACGGGACTAGAAATCTCCTACGAGCAGTACTTC. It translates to CASTGLEISYEQYF.

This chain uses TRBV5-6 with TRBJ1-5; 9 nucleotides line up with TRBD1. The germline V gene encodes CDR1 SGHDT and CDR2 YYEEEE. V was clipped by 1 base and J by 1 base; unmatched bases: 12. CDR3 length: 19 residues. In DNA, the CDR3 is TGTGCCAGCAGCTTGTGGTCGGGTGACAGGGGGAACAGCAATCAGCCCCAGCATTTT. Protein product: CASSLWSGDRGNSNQPQHF.

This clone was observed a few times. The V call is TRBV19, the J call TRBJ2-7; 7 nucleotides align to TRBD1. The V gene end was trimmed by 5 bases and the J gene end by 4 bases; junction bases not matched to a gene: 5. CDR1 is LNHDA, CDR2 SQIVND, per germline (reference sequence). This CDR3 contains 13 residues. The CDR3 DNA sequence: TGTGCCAGTAGTCGGGACAGTCAATACGAGCAGTACTTC. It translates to CASSRDSQYEQYF. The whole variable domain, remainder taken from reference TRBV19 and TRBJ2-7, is DGGITQSPKYLFRKEGQNVTLSCEQNLNHDAMYWYRQDPGQGLRLIYYSQIVNDFQKGDIAEGYSVSREKKESFPLTVTSAQKNPTAFYLCASSRDSQYEQYFGPGTRLTVT.

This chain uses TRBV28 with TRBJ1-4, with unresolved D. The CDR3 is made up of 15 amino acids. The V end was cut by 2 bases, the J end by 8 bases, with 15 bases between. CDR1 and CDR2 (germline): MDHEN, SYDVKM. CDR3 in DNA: TGTGCCAGCAGTTTAGGTGACCGGGATAGGGAAAAACTGTTTTTT. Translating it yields CASSLGDRDREKLFF.

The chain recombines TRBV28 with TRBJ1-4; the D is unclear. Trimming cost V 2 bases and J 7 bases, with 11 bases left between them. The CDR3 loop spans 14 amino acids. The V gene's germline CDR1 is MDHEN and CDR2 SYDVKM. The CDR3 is CASSLREESEKLFF. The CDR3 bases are TGTGCCAGCAGTTTACGGGAGGAAAGTGAAAAACTGTTTTTT.

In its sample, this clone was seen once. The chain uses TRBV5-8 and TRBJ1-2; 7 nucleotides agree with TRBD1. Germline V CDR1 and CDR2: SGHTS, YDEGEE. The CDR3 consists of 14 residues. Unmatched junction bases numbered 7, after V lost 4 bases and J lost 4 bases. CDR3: CASSRSDRIYGYTF. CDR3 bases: TGTGCCAGCAGCCGCTCGGACAGGATCTATGGCTACACCTTC.

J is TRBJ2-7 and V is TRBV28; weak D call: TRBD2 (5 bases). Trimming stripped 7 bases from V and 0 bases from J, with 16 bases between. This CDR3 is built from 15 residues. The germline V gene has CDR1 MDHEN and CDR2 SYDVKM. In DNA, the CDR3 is TGTGCCAGCATTACCTTCGTTGGGAGCTCCTACGAGCAGTACTTC. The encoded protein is CASITFVGSSYEQYF.